This entry concerns a single TCR beta chain. Its antigen is still unknown. The data originate from a study of OX40 agonist ivuxolimab in advanced cancers. The wider study: Each patient was given ivuxolimab into a vein every 2 weeks, at 0.01 to 10 mg/kg. Previous treatment with anti-PD-1, anti-PD-L1 or anti-CTLA-4 therapy was allowed; approximately 40% had received some. Study-level findings and limits: The study found among the lowest clonal expansion in partial responders at 0.1-3.0 mg/kg.

Using immunoSEQ multiplex PCR, the repertoire was profiled, and TCRdb retains in-frame clones only, with some absent. This sample has some 54,000 clones, with roughly 90% found just once. Any history of autoimmune disease or systemic immunosuppression disqualified patients. Germline V lookup: CDR1 SGHDT, CDR2 YYEEEE. The CDR3 is made up of 14 amino acids. Trimming took 0 bases from V and 4 from J, leaving 8 bases between them. Material: CD4+ or CD8+ T cells sorted from blood, obtained in a trial of the OX40 agonist ivuxolimab. The genes are TRBV5-6 and TRBJ1-3, with D uncertain. The source is an adult with an advanced solid tumor such as melanoma, head and neck, liver or kidney cancer. The CDR3 region is CASSLVSGGNTIYF. In nucleotides, the CDR3 is TGTGCCAGCAGCTTGGTGTCAGGAGGAAACACCATATATTTT.